Each of the 31 T cell receptor beta chains below was sequenced from the same sample in a study of technical replicates of blood from several donors. Produced via immunoSEQ multiplex PCR; TCRdb's table is partial and in-frame only. Of some 80,000 clones listed, 90% to 97% were seen once; the top ten hold 0.3% to 0.35%. Sequenced: T cells isolated from PBMCs. The origin of the receptors is a human donor in good health.

This rearrangement joins TRBV5-1 to TRBJ2-5, with TRBD1 as a possible D gene (5 bases). The germline CDR1 and CDR2 sequences are SGHRS and YFSETQ. The CDR3 consists of 15 residues. Trimming removed 5 bases at V and 5 bases at J, with 19 bases between. Here the CDR3 reads CASRPTASYVETQYF. CDR3 bases: TGCGCCAGCAGGCCGACAGCGTCGTACGTGGAGACCCAGTACTTC.

This chain connects TRBV5-4 to TRBJ2-1, with 8 bases that match TRBD2. The V segment lost 4 bases and the J segment 3 bases; nucleotides outside the gene matches: 3. The CDR3 sequence is 14 residues long. From germline, CDR1 is SGHNT and CDR2 YYREEE (reference sequence). CDR3 sequence reads: CASSGSGSYNEQFF. The CDR3 DNA sequence: TGTGCCAGCAGCGGCAGCGGGAGCTACAATGAGCAGTTCTTC.

This chain links TRBV10-3 with TRBJ2-5; 10 positions match TRBD2. Germline-derived CDR1 and CDR2 are ENHRY and SYGVKD. Losses at the gene ends were 10 bases for V and 3 bases for J; bases not matched to a gene: 5. The CDR3 loop spans 13 amino acids. The CDR3 is CATLAGGEETQYF. CDR3 DNA sequence: TGTGCCACATTAGCGGGAGGCGAAGAGACCCAGTACTTC.

The rearrangement links TRBV6-5 to TRBJ1-2; D is possibly TRBD1 (6 bases). Per the germline V gene, CDR1 is MNHEY and CDR2 is SVGAGI. The CDR3 contains 15 residues. V gave up 6 bases and J gave up 6 bases, with 20 bases separating them. The CDR3, as DNA: TGTGCCAGCAGCAAGCCCCGAACCAGGGGCCATGGCTACACCTTC. Protein: CASSKPRTRGHGYTF.

This sequence joins TRBV6-5 and TRBJ1-4, with TRBD1 identical over 7 bases. Germline CDR1 reads MNHEY; CDR2 reads SVGAGI. The CDR3 is 16 amino acids. After removal of 1 base from V and 8 bases from J, the junction contained 10 bases not matched to a gene. This chain's CDR3 is CASSYLPTGVQEKLFF. The CDR3 nucleotides are TGTGCCAGCAGTTACTTGCCCACAGGGGTACAAGAAAAACTGTTTTTT.

The V gene is TRBV10-3, the J gene TRBJ2-5; TRBD2 matches at 12 bases. Unmatched junction bases numbered 5, after V lost 8 bases and J lost 1 base. The CDR3 loop spans 15 amino acids. Looked up from germline, CDR1 is ENHRY and CDR2 is SYGVKD. This CDR3 is CAIALTSGGQETQYF. The CDR3 nucleotides read TGTGCCATCGCGTTGACTAGCGGGGGCCAAGAGACCCAGTACTTC.

This clone was picked up a small number of times. The rearrangement uses TRBV6-1 and TRBJ2-3; TRBD2 is a possible D gene (8 bases). Trimming took 3 bases from V and 4 from J, leaving 20 bases between them. Germline V lookup: CDR1 MNHNS, CDR2 SASEGT. This CDR3 is built from 17 residues. The CDR3 sequence is CASSDPGGGDWADTQYF. The CDR3, as DNA: TGTGCCAGCAGTGATCCGGGAGGGGGCGATTGGGCAGATACGCAGTATTTT.

This rearrangement joins TRBV15 to TRBJ2-3; D possibly corresponds to TRBD1 (5 bases). The CDR3 totals 16 residues. Trimming shortened V by 3 bases and J by 6 bases, and 19 bases separated the two germline ends. Germline CDR1 is LNHNV and CDR2 is YYDKDF (reference sequence). The CDR3 spells CATSRGVGADSDTQYF. The CDR3, as DNA: TGTGCCACCAGCAGGGGTGTTGGGGCAGATTCGGATACGCAGTATTTT.

V is TRBV9 and J is TRBJ2-1; 9 nucleotides align to TRBD1. V lost 4 bases, J lost 10 bases, and 12 bases stayed unmatched. Germline CDR1 is SGDLS and CDR2 is YYNGEE. The CDR3 length is 15 residues. The CDR3 sequence is CASSPMTGGSGEQFF. CDR3 DNA: TGTGCCAGCAGCCCCATGACAGGGGGTAGTGGGGAGCAGTTCTTC.

The genes are TRBV7-3 and TRBJ1-1; D perhaps matches TRBD1 (5 bases). This CDR3 region has 13 residues. V lost 6 bases and J lost 0, with 8 bases in between. Looked up from germline, CDR1 is SGHTA and CDR2 is FQGTGA. CDR3 DNA sequence: TGTGCCAGCAGTAGACAGATGAACACTGAAGCTTTCTTT. Protein product: CASSRQMNTEAFF.

In this sample, this clone turned up a few times. CDR3 sequence: CASSYSPKGPGSEAFF. The CDR3 region has the DNA TGTGCCAGCAGTTACTCTCCCAAGGGCCCCGGGAGTGAAGCTTTCTTT. The rearrangement uses TRBV6-6 and TRBJ1-1; no firm D call. This CDR3 has 16 amino acids. The V end was cut by 0 bases, the J end by 7 bases, with 18 bases between. The germline gives CDR1 MNHNY, CDR2 SVGAGI (reference sequence).

This chain uses TRBV2 with TRBJ2-1, with no clear D. V was pared by 3 bases and J by 0 bases, with 9 bases between. CDR1 is SNHLY and CDR2 is FYNNEI in the germline V gene. The CDR3 runs 15 residues. The CDR3 spells CASSDLLSSYNEQFF. The DNA of the CDR3 is TGTGCCAGCAGTGATTTACTAAGCTCCTACAATGAGCAGTTCTTC.

This rearrangement joins TRBV28 to TRBJ2-7; D gene unclear. Germline V gives CDR1 MDHEN, CDR2 SYDVKM. V was pared by 2 bases and J by 2 bases, with 19 bases between. CDR3 length: 17 residues. The CDR3 nucleotides are TGTGCCAGCAGTTTAAATATACGAGAGTTCAACGCCTACGAGCAGTACTTC. Encoded protein: CASSLNIREFNAYEQYF.

This clone was picked up one time. This chain connects TRBV7-6 to TRBJ1-5, with D unclear. The CDR3 covers 13 residues. The germline V and J ends were trimmed by 2 bases and 4 bases, with 6 bases remaining between them. The germline gives CDR1 SGHVS, CDR2 FNYEAQ. The CDR3 is CASSLTQNQPQHF. CDR3 nucleotides: TGTGCCAGCAGCTTAACACAGAATCAGCCCCAGCATTTT.

The chain links TRBV19 to TRBJ2-1, with 7 bases aligning to TRBD2. CDR1 is LNHDA, CDR2 SQIVND, per germline (reference sequence). The V gene end was trimmed by 3 bases and the J gene end by 10 bases; junction bases not matched to a gene: 15. This CDR3 has 16 residues. CDR3 bases: TGTGCCAGTAGTATCGATCGACTAGCAGGGTCCAGGGAGCAGTTCTTC. Translating gives CASSIDRLAGSREQFF.

The gene calls are TRBV9 and TRBJ2-7; D is possibly TRBD2 (6 bases). Germline assignment: CDR1 SGDLS and CDR2 YYNGEE. The CDR3 extends over 14 amino acids. V was trimmed by 0 bases and J by 2 bases, leaving 9 bases between them. CDR3: CASSVELAPYEQYF. CDR3 DNA sequence: TGTGCCAGCAGCGTAGAGCTAGCGCCCTACGAGCAGTACTTC.

The chain is built from TRBV5-1 and TRBJ2-5, with 8 bases that match TRBD1. This CDR3 has 14 residues. CDR1 is SGHRS and CDR2 is YFSETQ in the germline V gene. The trim removed 1 base at V and 4 bases at J, leaving 3 bases unmatched. CDR3 residues: CASSLSTGGETQYF. The DNA for the CDR3 is TGCGCCAGCAGCTTGAGTACAGGGGGAGAGACCCAGTACTTC.

This chain's CDR3 is CASSARQAPGEQYF. The DNA of the CDR3 is TGTGCCAGCAGCGCGAGACAGGCCCCCGGCGAGCAGTACTTC. This chain links TRBV6-5 with TRBJ2-7; D possibly corresponds to TRBD1 (6 bases). The CDR3 spans 14 residues. CDR1 and CDR2 (germline): MNHEY, SVGAGI. Trimming stripped 6 bases from V and 6 bases from J, with 18 bases between.

The rearrangement uses TRBV2 and TRBJ2-1; TRBD1 agrees at 7 bases. The CDR3 consists of 15 residues. From germline, CDR1 is SNHLY and CDR2 FYNNEI. With 1 base clipped from V and 8 bases from J, the junction kept 8 bases outside the gene matches. The CDR3 DNA reads TGTGCCAGCAGTGAAGACAGGGGAGCAATCGATGAGCAGTTCTTC. It yields the protein CASSEDRGAIDEQFF.

The V call is TRBV5-1, the J call TRBJ1-5; tentative D call: TRBD1 (5 bases). CDR3 length: 13 amino acids. Trimming took off 6 bases at V and 6 bases at J, with 13 bases between the two ends. Germline V gives CDR1 SGHRS, CDR2 YFSETQ. The CDR3 region is CASTGGMIQPQHF. CDR3 in DNA: TGCGCCAGCACCGGGGGAATGATTCAGCCCCAGCATTTT.

This clone was seen just once. This chain joins TRBV7-2 and TRBJ1-2; 10 nucleotides agree with TRBD1. The germline gives CDR1 SGHTA, CDR2 FQGNSA. The CDR3 has 16 amino acids. After removal of 2 bases from V and 4 bases from J, the junction contained 7 bases not matched to a gene. Here the CDR3 reads CASSLLRTGGFYGYTF. In nucleotides, the CDR3 is TGTGCCAGCAGCTTACTCAGGACAGGGGGATTCTATGGCTACACCTTC.

This chain joins TRBV27 and TRBJ2-6, with a weak D call TRBD1 (6 bases). Germline V gene lookup returns CDR1 MNHEY and CDR2 SMNVEV (reference sequence). The V gene lost 5 bases and the J gene lost 2 bases, with 13 bases spanning the gap. This CDR3 has 16 residues. CDR3 bases: TGTGCCAGCAGTCCAACAGGGCGTACTGGGGCCAACGTCCTGACTTTC. As protein: CASSPTGRTGANVLTF.

This rearrangement joins TRBV2 to TRBJ2-3, with 13 nucleotides matching TRBD2. CDR1 SNHLY and CDR2 FYNNEI come from the germline V gene. This CDR3 region has 16 residues. J was trimmed by 3 bases and V by 4 bases; bases with no gene match: 4. DNA for the CDR3: TGTGCCAGCAGTGGACTAGCGGGAGGCAATACAGATACGCAGTATTTT. It specifies CASSGLAGGNTDTQYF.

There are a few counts of this clone. The rearrangement uses TRBV30 and TRBJ1-5, with D unresolved. V lost 5 bases and J lost 1, with 12 bases in between. The germline CDR1 and CDR2 sequences are GTSNPN and SVGIG (reference sequence). CDR3 length: 14 residues. The CDR3 here is CAWGRGESNQPQHF. The CDR3 region has the DNA TGTGCCTGGGGTCGTGGGGAGAGCAATCAGCCCCAGCATTTT.

The chain has TRBV11-3 and TRBJ2-3; 7 bases align to TRBD2. V dropped 6 bases and J dropped 2; count of bases not matched to a gene: 8. Germline V CDR1 and CDR2: SGHNT, YENEEA. This CDR3 has 15 residues. CDR3 nucleotides: TGTGCCAGCAGTCCGACTAGCATATACACAGATACGCAGTATTTT. Translated, it gives CASSPTSIYTDTQYF.

CDR3 sequence reads: CASSDLAGGLSLEQYF. CDR3 nucleotide sequence: TGTGCCAGCAGTGACTTAGCGGGAGGGCTCTCTTTAGAGCAGTACTTC. J is TRBJ2-7 and V is TRBV6-1; TRBD2 matches 11 bases. This CDR3 has 16 residues. CDR1 and CDR2 (germline): MNHNS, SASEGT. V was pared by 3 bases and J by 7 bases, with 11 bases of the junction left unmatched.

This chain uses TRBV9 with TRBJ2-7; D is possibly TRBD2 (6 bases). The germline V and J ends were trimmed by 3 bases and 2 bases, with 18 bases remaining between them. The CDR3 runs 16 residues. In germline, CDR1 is SGDLS, CDR2 YYNGEE. The DNA for the CDR3 is TGTGCCAGCAGCGCCCTGGGAGGCGGCTCCCCCTACGAGCAGTACTTC. Translation gives CASSALGGGSPYEQYF.

The chain carries TRBV18 and TRBJ2-3, with 11 nucleotides matching TRBD2. The CDR3 has 15 amino acids. CDR1 is KGHSH, CDR2 LQKENI, per germline. Unmatched junction bases numbered 5, after V lost 4 bases and J lost 5 bases. CDR3 residues: CASSRLAGGRDTQYF. CDR3 in DNA: TGTGCCAGCTCACGATTAGCGGGAGGGAGAGATACGCAGTATTTT.

The sample holds one count of this clone. This rearrangement joins TRBV29-1 to TRBJ1-4; perhaps TRBD1 as D (5 bases). CDR3 length equals 13 residues. The germline V gene encodes CDR1 SQVTM and CDR2 ANQGSEA. The ends were cut back, 7 bases at V and 2 bases at J, with 11 bases in the middle. DNA for the CDR3: TGCAGCGCCAAGCGGGGGACTAATGAAAAACTGTTTTTT. Translation gives CSAKRGTNEKLFF.

The chain links TRBV6-5 to TRBJ2-2; 10 bases are shared with TRBD1. This CDR3 contains 14 residues. Germline V CDR1 and CDR2: MNHEY, SVGAGI. The V segment lost 4 bases and the J segment 5 bases; nucleotides outside the gene matches: 1. CDR3 amino acids: CASSWGQGTGELFF. CDR3 in DNA: TGTGCCAGCAGTTGGGGACAGGGGACCGGGGAGCTGTTTTTT.

The V gene is TRBV5-4, the J gene TRBJ2-4; the match to TRBD1 covers 8 bases. CDR3 length: 13 residues. Germline CDR1 is SGHNT and CDR2 is YYREEE (reference sequence). With V trimmed by 2 bases and J by 11 bases, 6 bases remained unmatched. The CDR3 coding sequence is TGTGCCAGCAGCTTCAGTCAGGGGGCTTTTCAGTACTTC. Translation: CASSFSQGAFQYF.